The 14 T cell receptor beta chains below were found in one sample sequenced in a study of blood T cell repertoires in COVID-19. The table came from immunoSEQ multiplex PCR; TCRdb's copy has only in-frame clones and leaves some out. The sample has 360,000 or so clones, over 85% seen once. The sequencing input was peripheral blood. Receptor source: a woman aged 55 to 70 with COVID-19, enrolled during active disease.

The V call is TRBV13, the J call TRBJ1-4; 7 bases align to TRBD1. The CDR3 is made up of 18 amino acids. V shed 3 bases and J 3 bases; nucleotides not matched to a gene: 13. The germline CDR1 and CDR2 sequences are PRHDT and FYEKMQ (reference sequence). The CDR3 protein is CASSFIDLQGRPNEKLFF. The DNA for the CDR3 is TGTGCCAGCAGCTTCATAGATCTACAGGGGCGACCTAATGAAAAACTGTTTTTT.

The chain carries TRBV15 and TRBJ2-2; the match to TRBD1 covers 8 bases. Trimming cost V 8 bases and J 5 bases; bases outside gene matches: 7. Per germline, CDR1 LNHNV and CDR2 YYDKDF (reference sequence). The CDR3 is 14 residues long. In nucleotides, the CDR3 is TGTGCCACCTCTCGGACAGGGTCTACCGGGGAGCTGTTTTTT. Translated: CATSRTGSTGELFF.

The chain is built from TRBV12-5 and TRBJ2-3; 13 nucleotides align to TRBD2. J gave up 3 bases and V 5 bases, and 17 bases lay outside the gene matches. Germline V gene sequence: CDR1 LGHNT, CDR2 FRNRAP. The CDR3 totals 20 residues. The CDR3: CASGSAPGTSGEEGTDTQYF. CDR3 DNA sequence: TGTGCTAGTGGTAGCGCTCCCGGGACTAGCGGGGAAGAGGGGACAGATACGCAGTATTTT. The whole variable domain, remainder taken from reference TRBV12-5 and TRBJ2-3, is DARVTQTPRHKVTEMGQEVTMRCQPILGHNTVFWYRQTMMQGLELLAYFRNRAPLDDSGMPKDRFSAEMPDATLATLKIQPSEPRDSAVYFCASGSAPGTSGEEGTDTQYFGPGTRLTVL.

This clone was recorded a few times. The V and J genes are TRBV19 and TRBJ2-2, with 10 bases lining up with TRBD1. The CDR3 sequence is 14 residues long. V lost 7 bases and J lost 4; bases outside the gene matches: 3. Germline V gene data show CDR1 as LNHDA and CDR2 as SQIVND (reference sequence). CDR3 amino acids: CASKGQGSTGELFF. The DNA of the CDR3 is TGTGCCAGTAAGGGACAGGGGTCCACCGGGGAGCTGTTTTTT.

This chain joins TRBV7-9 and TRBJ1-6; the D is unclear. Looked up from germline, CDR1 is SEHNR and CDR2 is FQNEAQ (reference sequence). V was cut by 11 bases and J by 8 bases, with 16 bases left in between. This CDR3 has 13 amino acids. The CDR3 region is CAGESAQDSPLHF. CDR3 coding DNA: TGTGCCGGCGAATCAGCCCAGGATTCACCCCTCCACTTT.

CDR3 protein: CASSSQGRDNEKLFF. The CDR3 nucleotides are TGCGCCAGCAGCTCCCAGGGGAGGGATAATGAAAAACTGTTTTTT. This chain joins TRBV5-1 and TRBJ1-4, with a tentative D call TRBD1 (6 bases). CDR1 and CDR2 (germline): SGHRS, YFSETQ. Trimming pared 3 bases from V and 4 bases from J, leaving 13 bases between. The CDR3 spans 15 residues.

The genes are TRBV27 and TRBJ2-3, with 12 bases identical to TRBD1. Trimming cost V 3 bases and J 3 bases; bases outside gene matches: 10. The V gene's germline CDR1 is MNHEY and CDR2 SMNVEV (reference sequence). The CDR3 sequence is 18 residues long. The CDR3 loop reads CASSFLGQGAGGTDTQYF. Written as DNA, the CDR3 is TGTGCCAGCAGTTTTTTGGGACAGGGGGCGGGGGGGACAGATACGCAGTATTTT.

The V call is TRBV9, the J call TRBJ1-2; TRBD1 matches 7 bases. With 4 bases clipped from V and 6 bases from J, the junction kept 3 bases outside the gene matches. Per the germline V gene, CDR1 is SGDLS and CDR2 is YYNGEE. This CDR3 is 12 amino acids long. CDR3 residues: CASSLTGDGYTF. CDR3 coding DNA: TGTGCCAGCAGCTTAACAGGGGATGGCTACACCTTC.

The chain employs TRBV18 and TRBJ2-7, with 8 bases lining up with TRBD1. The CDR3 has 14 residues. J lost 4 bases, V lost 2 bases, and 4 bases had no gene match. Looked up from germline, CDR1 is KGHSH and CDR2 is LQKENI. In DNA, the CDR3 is TGTGCCAGCTCACCAGCGGGACAGGTTTACGAGCAGTACTTC. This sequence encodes CASSPAGQVYEQYF.

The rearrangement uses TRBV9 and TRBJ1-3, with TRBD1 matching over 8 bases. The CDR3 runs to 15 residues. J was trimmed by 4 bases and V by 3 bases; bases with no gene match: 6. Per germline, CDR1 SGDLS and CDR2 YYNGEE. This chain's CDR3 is CASSGGRGHGNTIYF. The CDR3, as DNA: TGTGCCAGCAGCGGGGGCAGGGGGCACGGAAACACCATATATTTT.

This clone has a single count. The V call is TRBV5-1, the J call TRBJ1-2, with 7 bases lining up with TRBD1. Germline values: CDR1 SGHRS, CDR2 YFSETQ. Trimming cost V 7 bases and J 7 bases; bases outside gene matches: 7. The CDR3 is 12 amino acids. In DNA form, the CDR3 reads TGCGCCAGCCTTGACAGGGTTGGTGGCTACACCTTC. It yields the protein CASLDRVGGYTF.

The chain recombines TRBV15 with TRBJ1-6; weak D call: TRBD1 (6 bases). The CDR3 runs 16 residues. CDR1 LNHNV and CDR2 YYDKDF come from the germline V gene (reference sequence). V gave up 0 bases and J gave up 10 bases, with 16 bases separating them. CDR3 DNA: TGTGCCACCAGCAGAGATAGGACAGCTGCTGGGTCACCCCTCCACTTT. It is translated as CATSRDRTAAGSPLHF.

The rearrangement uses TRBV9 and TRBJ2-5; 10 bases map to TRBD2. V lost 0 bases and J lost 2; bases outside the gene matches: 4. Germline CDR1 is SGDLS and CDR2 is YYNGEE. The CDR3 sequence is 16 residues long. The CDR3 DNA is TGTGCCAGCAGCGTAGCCCAGCGGGGGGGACAAGAGACCCAGTACTTC. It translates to CASSVAQRGGQETQYF.

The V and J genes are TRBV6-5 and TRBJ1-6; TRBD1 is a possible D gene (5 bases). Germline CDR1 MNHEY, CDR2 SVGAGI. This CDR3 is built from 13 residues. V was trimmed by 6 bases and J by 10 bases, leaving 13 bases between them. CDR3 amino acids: CASSAGHRSPLHF. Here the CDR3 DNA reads TGTGCCAGCAGCGCCGGACATCGGTCACCCCTCCACTTT.